Below, 29 T cell receptor beta chains from the same sample are listed, as sequenced in a study of OX40 agonist ivuxolimab in advanced cancers. The protocol was immunoSEQ multiplex PCR, while the TCRdb copy is restricted to in-frame clones and leaves out a portion. The sample has roughly 74,000 clones, 92% seen once. Sample: CD4+ or CD8+ T cells sorted from blood, taken in a trial of the OX40 agonist ivuxolimab. All receptors come from an adult with an advanced solid tumor such as melanoma, head and neck, liver or kidney cancer.

This sequence joins TRBV27 and TRBJ1-1, with D perhaps matching TRBD1 (6 bases). Germline lookup yields CDR1 MNHEY and CDR2 SMNVEV (reference sequence). The length of the CDR3 is 15 residues. The ends were cut back, 0 bases at V and 7 bases at J, with 15 bases in the middle. The CDR3 reads CASSLSKGVMGEAFF. CDR3 DNA sequence: TGTGCCAGCAGTTTATCAAAGGGGGTGATGGGTGAAGCTTTCTTT.

V usage is TRBV9 and J usage is TRBJ2-2; TRBD2 might be the D (5 bases). The length of the CDR3 is 13 residues. CDR1 SGDLS and CDR2 YYNGEE come from the germline V gene. Trimming shortened V by 5 bases and J by 7 bases, and 12 bases separated the two germline ends. CDR3 bases: TGTGCCAGCAGTCTCGCGGGTTTCGGGGAGCTGTTTTTT. It specifies CASSLAGFGELFF.

This chain links TRBV19 with TRBJ1-6; the D is unclear. The V end was cut by 1 base, the J end by 7 bases, with 11 bases between. CDR3 size: 15 residues. CDR1 and CDR2 from the germline V gene are LNHDA and SQIVND (reference sequence). The CDR3 reads CASSIAGSGNSPLHF. The CDR3 DNA sequence: TGTGCCAGTAGTATAGCCGGAAGTGGGAATTCACCCCTCCACTTT.

This clone has more than one count but fewer than ten. The V call is TRBV9, the J call TRBJ2-3; TRBD1 matches at 7 bases. Germline V gene lookup returns CDR1 SGDLS and CDR2 YYNGEE. V gave up 4 bases and J gave up 0 bases; unmatched junction bases: 5. This CDR3 is built from 15 residues. CDR3 in DNA: TGTGCCAGCAGCCTACAGGGGATCAGCACAGATACGCAGTATTTT. It is translated as CASSLQGISTDTQYF.

This chain links TRBV7-2 with TRBJ2-1; 7 nucleotides agree with TRBD2. The V gene end was trimmed by 5 bases and the J gene end by 8 bases; junction bases not matched to a gene: 3. Germline assignment: CDR1 SGHTA and CDR2 FQGNSA. There are 12 residues in the CDR3. This CDR3 reads CASSRLADEQFF. The CDR3 nucleotides read TGTGCCAGCAGCCGACTAGCTGATGAGCAGTTCTTC.

This chain connects TRBV9 to TRBJ1-1; D not certain. Germline CDR1 reads SGDLS; CDR2 reads YYNGEE. The CDR3 consists of 13 residues. V was pared by 0 bases and J by 3 bases, with 6 bases between. The CDR3 DNA reads as TGTGCCAGCAGCGTAGGTAGGGACACTGAAGCTTTCTTT. Translation: CASSVGRDTEAFF.

The chain links TRBV19 to TRBJ2-3, with D hard to call. This CDR3 has 15 residues. Germline V gives CDR1 LNHDA, CDR2 SQIVND (reference sequence). V lost 3 bases and J lost 4, with 14 bases in between. The DNA of the CDR3 is TGTGCCAGTAGTATCGTAGCAGAACTATCAGATACGCAGTATTTT. Protein: CASSIVAELSDTQYF.

This chain uses TRBV7-9 with TRBJ2-4; TRBD1 matches 10 bases. CDR1 is SEHNR, CDR2 FQNEAQ, per germline (reference sequence). V lost 4 bases to trimming and J lost 7 bases; unmatched junction nucleotides: 19. The CDR3 is 19 residues long. CDR3 sequence reads: CASSSPATGTGEVANIQYF. The CDR3 nucleotides read TGTGCCAGCAGCTCCCCCGCCACCGGGACAGGGGAGGTCGCGAACATTCAGTACTTC.

The chain uses TRBV19 and TRBJ2-7, with D perhaps TRBD1 (6 bases). CDR3 length: 14 residues. Germline lookup yields CDR1 LNHDA and CDR2 SQIVND (reference sequence). V lost 2 bases and J lost 4, with 12 bases in between. In nucleotides, the CDR3 is TGTGCCAGTAGTATATTTGGGGGCATATACGAGCAGTACTTC. It encodes CASSIFGGIYEQYF.

The chain has TRBV25-1 and TRBJ1-4; 9 positions agree with TRBD1. This CDR3 has 15 residues. Germline V lookup: CDR1 MGHDK, CDR2 SYGVNS. V lost 5 bases, J lost 4 bases, and 5 bases stayed unmatched. CDR3 coding DNA: TGTGCCAGCAGTTGGGACAGGGAAATTAATGAAAAACTGTTTTTT. This encodes CASSWDREINEKLFF.

V gene TRBV27 combines with J gene TRBJ2-5; the D gene is possibly TRBD2 (6 bases). V lost 4 bases to trimming and J lost 5 bases, with 11 bases between them. Germline CDR1 reads MNHEY; CDR2 reads SMNVEV (reference sequence). The CDR3 totals 13 residues. The CDR3 DNA is TGTGCCAGCAGTTATGGCGGGGAGGAGACCCAGTACTTC. The encoded protein is CASSYGGEETQYF.

This chain uses TRBV7-9 with TRBJ2-1, with 8 positions matching TRBD2. CDR1 is SEHNR, CDR2 FQNEAQ, per germline (reference sequence). V was pared by 3 bases and J by 3 bases, with 10 bases of the junction left unmatched. This CDR3 spans 17 amino acids. CDR3 protein: CASSFPLGGADYNEQFF. DNA of the CDR3: TGTGCCAGCAGCTTTCCTCTCGGGGGGGCGGACTACAATGAGCAGTTCTTC.

The chain carries TRBV6-5 and TRBJ2-7; 10 bases are a match to TRBD2. Trimming removed 6 bases from V and 2 bases from J; junction bases left unmatched: 4. The CDR3 consists of 14 residues. The germline gives CDR1 MNHEY, CDR2 SVGAGI. This CDR3 is CASSLAGGAYEQYF. The CDR3 DNA reads as TGTGCCAGCAGCTTAGCGGGGGGCGCCTACGAGCAGTACTTC.

The chain combines TRBV27 with TRBJ1-1, with D perhaps TRBD1 (6 bases). V lost 3 bases to trimming and J lost 7 bases, with 18 bases between them. The CDR3 is 15 residues long. Germline CDR1 and CDR2: MNHEY and SMNVEV (reference sequence). For the CDR3, the DNA is TGTGCCAGCAGTTTCCTCAGGGGAGCCAACGGTGAAGCTTTCTTT. Encoded protein: CASSFLRGANGEAFF.

The chain links TRBV15 to TRBJ2-7; 9 bases line up with TRBD1. The V segment lost 5 bases and the J segment 1 base; nucleotides outside the gene matches: 6. CDR1 and CDR2 from the germline V gene are LNHNV and YYDKDF (reference sequence). The CDR3 is 15 amino acids. The CDR3 region has the DNA TGTGCCACCAGCGGATCGGGACAGGGATCCTACGAGCAGTACTTC. Translating it yields CATSGSGQGSYEQYF.

J is TRBJ1-2 and V is TRBV7-9; D may be TRBD1 (5 bases). V was cut by 2 bases and J by 1 base, with 14 bases left in between. There are 16 residues in the CDR3. Germline CDR1 is SEHNR and CDR2 is FQNEAQ (reference sequence). CDR3 sequence: CASSLPGTDHNYGYTF. The CDR3 region has the DNA TGTGCCAGCAGCTTACCCGGGACGGATCATAACTATGGCTACACCTTC.

The V call is TRBV27, the J call TRBJ2-7; TRBD1 matches at 8 bases. This CDR3 contains 12 residues. V lost 4 bases, J lost 6 bases, and 2 bases stayed unmatched. From germline, CDR1 is MNHEY and CDR2 SMNVEV (reference sequence). The CDR3 region is CASSYTGGEQYF. CDR3 in DNA: TGTGCCAGCAGTTACACAGGGGGCGAGCAGTACTTC.

This chain joins TRBV9 and TRBJ2-3, with a tentative D call TRBD2 (6 bases). V lost 3 bases and J 5 bases, leaving 10 bases between the germline ends. The CDR3 is 13 amino acids. The V gene's germline CDR1 is SGDLS and CDR2 YYNGEE. The CDR3 DNA is TGTGCCAGCAGCGCCCCGCGGGGAGATACGCAGTATTTT. Encoded protein: CASSAPRGDTQYF.

On this clone itself: This sample includes further DNA sequences coding for the same CDR3. This rearrangement joins TRBV7-9 to TRBJ2-7; 8 nucleotides agree with TRBD1. Germline CDR1 reads SEHNR; CDR2 reads FQNEAQ (reference sequence). With V trimmed by 4 bases and J by 3 bases, 2 bases remained unmatched. The CDR3 length is 13 residues. In DNA, the CDR3 is TGTGCCAGCAGCTGGGACAGGAACTACGAGCAGTACTTC. This sequence encodes CASSWDRNYEQYF.

This chain uses TRBV27 with TRBJ1-1; D is perhaps TRBD1 (6 bases). Trimming cost V 4 bases and J 3 bases, with 9 bases left between them. There are 13 residues in the CDR3. Looked up from germline, CDR1 is MNHEY and CDR2 is SMNVEV (reference sequence). The CDR3 sequence is CASSWSGDTEAFF. Written as DNA, the CDR3 is TGTGCCAGCAGTTGGTCAGGGGACACTGAAGCTTTCTTT.

Comments on this clone: A read error may produce the germline difference seen at one junction end. Other DNA sequences within the sample encode an identical CDR3. The rearrangement joins TRBV27 to TRBJ1-5, with D possibly matching TRBD1 (5 bases). The CDR3 loop spans 13 amino acids. Germline lookup yields CDR1 MNHEY and CDR2 SMNVEV (reference sequence). This CDR3 reads CASSLVRGQPQHF. The CDR3 DNA sequence: TGCGCCAGCAGTTTAGTTAGGGGTCAGCCCCAGCATTTT.

To note about this clone: Within the sample, other DNA sequences also encode this same CDR3. This chain connects TRBV5-4 to TRBJ2-7; possibly TRBD1 or TRBD2 for D (5 bases each). The CDR3 is made up of 13 amino acids. The V and J ends lost 5 bases and 1 base respectively, with 10 bases between them. Germline CDR1 and CDR2: SGHNT and YYREEE (reference sequence). CDR3 sequence: CASSLRESYEQYF. The CDR3 bases are TGTGCCAGCAGTCTCAGGGAGTCCTACGAGCAGTACTTC.

The DNA for the CDR3 is TGTGCCAGCAGTTTACCTCCGACGACTAGCGGGGTCTCCTACGAGCAGTACTTC. Its translation: CASSLPPTTSGVSYEQYF. V and J are TRBV27 and TRBJ2-7, with 11 nucleotides matching TRBD2. With 2 bases clipped from V and 0 bases from J, the junction kept 9 bases outside the gene matches. CDR1 and CDR2 (germline): MNHEY, SMNVEV (reference sequence). The length of the CDR3 is 18 residues.

CDR3 sequence (DNA): TGTGCCAGCAGCCAAGAAGAGCAGGGAGCGGAGGACGATACGCAGTATTTT. Translation: CASSQEEQGAEDDTQYF. The chain is built from TRBV4-2 and TRBJ2-3; D may correspond to TRBD1 or TRBD2 (5 bases each). Germline lookup yields CDR1 LGHNA and CDR2 YNFKEQ. This CDR3 contains 17 residues. The V end was cut by 0 bases, the J end by 6 bases, with 19 bases between.

CDR3 loop: CASSLTQGQGSDEQYF. The CDR3 DNA follows: TGTGCCAGCAGTCTAACCCAGGGACAGGGTAGTGACGAGCAGTACTTC. The chain joins TRBV28 to TRBJ2-7; 9 positions agree with TRBD1. Germline V CDR1 and CDR2: MDHEN, SYDVKM. The junction had 13 bases not matched to a gene; V was cut back by 5 bases and J by 5 bases. The CDR3 runs to 16 residues.

This clone was seen a few times. The V and J genes are TRBV27 and TRBJ1-1; possibly TRBD1 for D (6 bases). Germline lookup yields CDR1 MNHEY and CDR2 SMNVEV (reference sequence). This CDR3 is built from 15 residues. V lost 1 base to trimming and J lost 5 bases, with 14 bases between them. Here the CDR3 DNA reads TGTGCCAGCAGTTTATTGGCAGGCCAGGGGACTGAAGCTTTCTTT. This gives the protein CASSLLAGQGTEAFF.

CDR3: CASSSPGQTYEQYF. CDR3 DNA: TGTGCCAGCAGCTCTCCGGGACAGACATACGAGCAGTACTTC. V gene TRBV7-9 combines with J gene TRBJ2-7; 7 bases map to TRBD1. This CDR3 has 14 residues. Germline V CDR1 and CDR2: SEHNR, FQNEAQ (reference sequence). V shed 4 bases, J shed 4 bases, and the junction held 7 bases outside the gene matches.

The chain joins TRBV2 to TRBJ1-5; TRBD1 matches 9 bases. Germline V CDR1 and CDR2: SNHLY, FYNNEI. The junction had 14 bases not matched to a gene; V was cut back by 6 bases and J by 5 bases. The CDR3 spans 17 residues. The DNA of the CDR3 is TGTGCCAGCAGGGACAGGGGTTCAGTATGGGAGCATCAGCCCCAGCATTTT. Translation gives CASRDRGSVWEHQPQHF. The whole variable domain, filled in from reference TRBV2 and TRBJ1-5, reads EPEVTQTPSHQVTQMGQEVILRCVPISNHLYFYWYRQILGQKVEFLVSFYNNEISEKSEIFDDQFSVERPDGSNFTLKIRSTKLEDSAMYFCASRDRGSVWEHQPQHFGDGTRLSIL.

This clone has just one count. This rearrangement joins TRBV25-1 to TRBJ2-7; D remains unclear. This CDR3 contains 10 residues. Germline lookup yields CDR1 MGHDK and CDR2 SYGVNS. V was shortened by 5 bases and J by 3 bases, with 2 bases between the two germline ends. In nucleotides, the CDR3 is TGTGCCAGCAGTCTCTACGAGCAGTACTTC. Translating it yields CASSLYEQYF.